This TCR beta chain was recovered during a study of T cell repertoires in aging, cancer and after chemotherapy. Study results and caveats: Rebound thymic output was suggested by rising median generation probability during chemotherapy in each cancer cohort. Healthy donors lost TCR diversity with age mainly through richness, cancer patients through richness and evenness.

A mixed TRB-A/B primer pool amplified rearranged TRB by multiplex touch-down PCR. TCRdb passed the multiplex PCR reads through MiXCR, listing each CDR3 protein once. This table holds around 9,500 distinct CDR3 sequences, around 50% found once. CDR3 length: 14 residues. Trimming took off 1 base at V and 4 bases at J, with 10 bases between the two ends. About this clonotype itself: No antigen is known for it.

TCR beta rearrangements were amplified from peripheral blood genomic DNA. The sequence derives from a human donor in good health. Material for sequencing was blood. The V and J genes are TRBV12-3 or TRBV12-4 and TRBJ1-1, with a possible D match to TRBD1 (5 bases). CDR3 bases: TGTGCCAGCAGTTTAGGGAGAAGGGGCACTGAAGCTTTCTTT. This translates into CASSLGRRGTEAFF.